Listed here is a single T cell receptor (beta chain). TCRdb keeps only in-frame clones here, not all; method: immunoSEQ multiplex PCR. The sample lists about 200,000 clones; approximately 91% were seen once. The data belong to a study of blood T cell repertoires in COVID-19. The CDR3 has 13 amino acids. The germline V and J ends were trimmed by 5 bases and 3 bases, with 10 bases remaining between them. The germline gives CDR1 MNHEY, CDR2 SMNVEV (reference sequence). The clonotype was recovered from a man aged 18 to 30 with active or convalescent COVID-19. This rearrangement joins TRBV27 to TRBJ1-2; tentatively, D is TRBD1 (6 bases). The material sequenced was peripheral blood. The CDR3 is CASSARTDYGYTF. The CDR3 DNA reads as TGTGCCAGCAGTGCACGGACAGACTATGGCTACACCTTC.